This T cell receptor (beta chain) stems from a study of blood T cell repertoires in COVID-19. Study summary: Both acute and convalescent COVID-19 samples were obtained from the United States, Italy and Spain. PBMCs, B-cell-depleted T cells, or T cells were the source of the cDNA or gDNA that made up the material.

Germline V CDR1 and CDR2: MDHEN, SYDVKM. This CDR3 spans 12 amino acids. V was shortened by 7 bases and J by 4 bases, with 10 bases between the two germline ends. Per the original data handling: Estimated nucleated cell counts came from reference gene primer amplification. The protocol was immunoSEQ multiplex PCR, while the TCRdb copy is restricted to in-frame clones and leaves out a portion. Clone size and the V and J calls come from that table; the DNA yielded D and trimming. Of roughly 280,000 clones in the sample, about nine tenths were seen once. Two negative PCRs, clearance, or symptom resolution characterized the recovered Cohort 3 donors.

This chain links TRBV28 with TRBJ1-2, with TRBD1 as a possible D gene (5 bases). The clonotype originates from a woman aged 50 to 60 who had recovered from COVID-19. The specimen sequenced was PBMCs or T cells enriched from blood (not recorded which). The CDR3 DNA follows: TGTGCCAGCATGGACATACGCTATGGCTACACCTTC. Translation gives CASMDIRYGYTF.